This passage covers 26 T cell receptor beta chains from one sample sequenced in a study of identical twins. In TCRdb, the 5' RACE reads were re-called with MiXCR into one record per CDR3 protein. The data hold around 690,000 distinct CDR3 sequences, with 21% observed a single time. The same sample was also studied in work on T cells expressing NK-cell markers.

Input material: PBMCs. These receptors were obtained from a woman between 18 and 29 years old in good health.

This clonotype was picked up a small number of times. The CDR3 is CASSISGRAPDEQFF. In DNA form, the CDR3 reads TGTGCCAGTAGTATAAGCGGGAGGGCCCCAGATGAGCAGTTCTTC. The V call is TRBV19, the J call TRBJ2-1, with 10 bases identical to TRBD2. V trimming: 2 bases; J trimming: 8 bases; junction bases outside the gene matches: 6. There are 15 residues in the CDR3. The germline gives CDR1 LNHDA, CDR2 SQIVND (reference sequence).

The table lists this clonotype with many counts. This chain links TRBV20-1 with TRBJ2-1; 7 nucleotides match TRBD2. CDR3 length: 14 residues. The germline V gene encodes CDR1 DFQATT and CDR2 SNEGSKA (reference sequence). V lost 8 bases and J lost 0; bases outside the gene matches: 7. The CDR3 DNA reads TGCAGTTCGACTAGCTCGAGCTCCTACAATGAGCAGTTCTTC. This encodes CSSTSSSSYNEQFF.

This clonotype was counted between two and nine times. The chain combines TRBV7-9 with TRBJ2-1; 15 bases agree with TRBD2. The V gene's germline CDR1 is SEHNR and CDR2 FQNEAQ (reference sequence). CDR3 size: 13 residues. V lost 5 bases, J lost 14 bases, and 4 bases stayed unmatched. The CDR3: CASSDGLAGGKFF. The CDR3 bases are TGTGCCAGCAGCGACGGACTAGCGGGAGGGAAGTTCTTC.

This clonotype was counted only a few times. V and J are TRBV4-3 and TRBJ1-1, with D unclear. V was trimmed by 0 bases and J by 10 bases, leaving 9 bases between them. Germline lookup yields CDR1 LGHNA and CDR2 YSLEER. The length of the CDR3 is 12 residues. The CDR3 here is CASSQDGTVAFF. Written as DNA, the CDR3 is TGCGCCAGCAGCCAAGACGGAACCGTAGCTTTCTTT.

There are many counts of this clonotype. This chain's CDR3 is CASSRRGGYGTEAFF. CDR3 sequence (DNA): TGTGCCAGCAGTCGGAGGGGAGGGTACGGCACTGAAGCTTTCTTT. The J gene is TRBJ1-1, the V gene TRBV12-3 or TRBV12-4; TRBD1 might be the D (5 bases). V lost 5 bases, J lost 4 bases, and 17 bases lay in between. CDR3 length: 15 amino acids.

This clonotype was recorded many times. The chain combines TRBV6-1 with TRBJ2-1; 7 positions agree with TRBD2. The CDR3 contains 16 residues. Germline V lookup: CDR1 MNHNS, CDR2 SASEGT. J gave up 9 bases and V 2 bases, and 13 bases lay outside the gene matches. CDR3 sequence (DNA): TGTGCCAGCAGTGAATCTAGCGCTCTTTTAGCGGGTGAGCAGTTCTTC. Its translation is CASSESSALLAGEQFF.

This rearrangement joins TRBV7-2 to TRBJ1-1; D is ambiguous. V dropped 1 base and J dropped 7 bases, with 10 bases sitting between them. This CDR3 has 13 amino acids. Per germline, CDR1 SGHTA and CDR2 FQGNSA. The CDR3, as DNA: TGTGCCAGCAGCTTAGTACTCACCGTTGAAGCTTTCTTT. The encoded protein is CASSLVLTVEAFF.

This clonotype was detected a few times. The genes are TRBV7-2 and TRBJ2-1, with a possible D match to TRBD2 (6 bases). The CDR3 has 13 residues. Germline V CDR1 and CDR2: SGHTA, FQGNSA. V lost 3 bases and J lost 8, with 11 bases in between. This CDR3 is CASSFGGIYEQFF. The CDR3 DNA sequence: TGTGCCAGCAGCTTCGGAGGGATATATGAGCAGTTCTTC.

This clonotype was observed a handful of times. The chain carries TRBV11-2 and TRBJ2-1, with no clear D. V gave up 4 bases and J gave up 5 bases, with 15 bases separating them. This CDR3 is built from 15 residues. Germline lookup yields CDR1 SGHAT and CDR2 FQNNGV. The CDR3 is CASSSDPIYDNEQFF. Written as DNA, the CDR3 is TGTGCCAGCAGCTCAGACCCTATTTATGACAATGAGCAGTTCTTC. Using reference TRBV11-2 and TRBJ2-1 for the parts outside the CDR3, the full variable domain is EAGVAQSPRYKIIEKRQSVAFWCNPISGHATLYWYQQILGQGPKLLIQFQNNGVVDDSQLPKDRFSAERLKGVDSTLKIQPAKLEDSAVYLCASSSDPIYDNEQFFGPGTRLTVL.

This clonotype was seen only a few times. The chain uses TRBV29-1 and TRBJ2-7, with TRBD1 as a possible D gene (6 bases). V lost 4 bases to trimming and J lost 5 bases, with 12 bases between them. This CDR3 is 12 amino acids long. CDR1 is SQVTM and CDR2 is ANQGSEA in the germline V gene. CDR3 sequence reads: CSVGQGFDEQYF. DNA of the CDR3: TGCAGCGTTGGTCAGGGGTTCGACGAGCAGTACTTC.

Only a few counts were recorded for this clonotype. The chain has TRBV7-2 and TRBJ2-4; TRBD2 matches 11 bases. With V trimmed by 5 bases and J by 4 bases, 4 bases remained unmatched. The CDR3 is 15 amino acids. Germline V lookup: CDR1 SGHTA, CDR2 FQGNSA. The CDR3 sequence is CASSLGTSGKNIQYF. Written as DNA, the CDR3 is TGTGCCAGCAGCCTTGGGACTAGCGGTAAAAACATTCAGTACTTC.

This clonotype occurred a few times. The chain recombines TRBV10-3 with TRBJ2-7, with 10 nucleotides matching TRBD1. The CDR3 covers 12 residues. Trimming removed 6 bases from V and 7 bases from J; junction bases left unmatched: 3. Germline assignment: CDR1 ENHRY and CDR2 SYGVKD. The CDR3 DNA reads TGTGCCATCAGGGGGACAGGGGATGAGCAGTACTTC. It translates to CAIRGTGDEQYF.

This chain links TRBV5-1 with TRBJ2-1; maybe TRBD2 (6 bases). Per the germline V gene, CDR1 is SGHRS and CDR2 is YFSETQ. V shed 4 bases and J shed 7 bases, with 18 bases lying between them. CDR3 size: 15 residues. The CDR3 bases are TGCGCCAGCAGCGGAAAAAGGAATGGAGGGAATGAGCAGTTCTTC. As protein: CASSGKRNGGNEQFF. Complete variable domain (other parts from reference TRBV5-1 and TRBJ2-1): KAGVTQTPRYLIKTRGQQVTLSCSPISGHRSVSWYQQTPGQGLQFLFEYFSETQRNKGNFPGRFSGRQFSNSRSEMNVSTLELGDSALYLCASSGKRNGGNEQFFGPGTRLTVL.

This clonotype appeared a few times. This chain uses TRBV5-1 with TRBJ2-2, with D perhaps matching TRBD1 (5 bases). The CDR3 is made up of 16 amino acids. V lost 1 base to trimming and J lost 1 base, with 11 bases between them. CDR1 SGHRS and CDR2 YFSETQ come from the germline V gene. DNA of the CDR3: TGCGCCAGCAGCTTGACAGGCCTTAAGAACACCGGGGAGCTGTTTTTT. Translation: CASSLTGLKNTGELFF. The entire variable domain, with the rest obtained from reference TRBV5-1 and TRBJ2-2, is as follows: KAGVTQTPRYLIKTRGQQVTLSCSPISGHRSVSWYQQTPGQGLQFLFEYFSETQRNKGNFPGRFSGRQFSNSRSEMNVSTLELGDSALYLCASSLTGLKNTGELFFGEGSRLTVL.

The V gene is TRBV2, the J gene TRBJ2-3, with D uncertain. This CDR3 region has 12 residues. Germline V lookup: CDR1 SNHLY, CDR2 FYNNEI. V was cut by 4 bases and J by 6 bases, with 8 bases left in between. The CDR3 DNA reads as TGTGCCAGCAGTGCCAACTCGGATACGCAGTATTTT. The encoded protein is CASSANSDTQYF.

The chain joins TRBV12-3 or TRBV12-4 to TRBJ2-7, with 10 bases lining up with TRBD2. J was trimmed by 5 bases and V by 7 bases; bases with no gene match: 20. The CDR3 has 18 amino acids. The CDR3 here is CASKPGTGHGTSANEQYF. CDR3 bases: TGTGCCAGCAAACCTGGGACAGGCCACGGGACTAGCGCCAACGAGCAGTACTTC.

This clonotype was detected many times. The chain recombines TRBV12-3 or TRBV12-4 with TRBJ2-7, with D perhaps matching TRBD1 (6 bases). Trimming left V 5 bases short and J 2 bases short, with 19 bases between. The CDR3 runs 16 residues. CDR3 region: CASSPLGGLPTYEQYF. CDR3 in DNA: TGTGCCAGCAGTCCGTTAGGGGGTCTACCGACCTACGAGCAGTACTTC.

Ten or more counts support this clonotype. Relative to the germline gene, one junction end is altered; a read error may explain this. The chain couples TRBV6-1 to TRBJ2-1, with 13 bases that match TRBD2. The CDR3 length is 13 residues. Germline assignment: CDR1 MNHNS and CDR2 SASEGT. The CDR3 is CASSDGTSGDVVF. CDR3 DNA: TGTGCCAGCAGTGACGGGACTAGCGGGGATGTGGTCTTC.

This clonotype was counted a few times. The chain has TRBV20-1 and TRBJ2-7, with D possibly matching TRBD2 (6 bases). V was cut by 2 bases and J by 4 bases, with 9 bases left in between. CDR1 and CDR2 from the germline V gene are DFQATT and SNEGSKA (reference sequence). The CDR3 spans 12 residues. The CDR3 DNA reads TGCAGTGCTAGATTGAGCGGGTACGAGCAGTACTTC. Translating gives CSARLSGYEQYF.

This clonotype was counted ten times or more. This sequence joins TRBV5-1 and TRBJ2-1; 10 bases are a match to TRBD2. Trimming removed 5 bases from V and 7 bases from J; junction bases left unmatched: 9. This CDR3 contains 15 residues. Germline values: CDR1 SGHRS, CDR2 YFSETQ. CDR3 bases: TGCGCCAGCAGGGCTAGCGGGAGTATCGGTAATGAGCAGTTCTTC. Protein product: CASRASGSIGNEQFF.

J is TRBJ1-1 and V is TRBV29-1; 7 bases agree with TRBD1. The CDR3 totals 15 residues. V lost 0 bases to trimming and J lost 0 bases; unmatched junction nucleotides: 4. The germline V gene has CDR1 SQVTM and CDR2 ANQGSEA. The chain's CDR3 is CSVEDRGSLNTEAFF. Written as DNA, the CDR3 is TGCAGCGTTGAAGACAGGGGGTCCTTGAACACTGAAGCTTTCTTT.

This clonotype was found a few times. J is TRBJ1-6 and V is TRBV20-1; no definite D call. CDR1 is DFQATT, CDR2 SNEGSKA, per germline (reference sequence). CDR3 size: 14 residues. V lost 6 bases and J 8 bases, leaving 17 bases between the germline ends. The CDR3 sequence: CSATLPGIYSPLHF. CDR3 DNA: TGCAGTGCAACCCTCCCGGGGATCTATTCACCCCTCCACTTT.

The chain couples TRBV12-3 or TRBV12-4 to TRBJ1-2, with 7 bases matching TRBD1. This CDR3 is 13 amino acids long. With V trimmed by 5 bases and J by 5 bases, 5 bases remained unmatched. CDR3 loop: CASSQDRKYGYTF. In DNA form, the CDR3 reads TGTGCCAGCAGTCAGGACAGGAAATATGGCTACACCTTC.

J is TRBJ2-7 and V is TRBV29-1, with TRBD1 as a possible D gene (6 bases). The CDR3 totals 14 residues. In germline, CDR1 is SQVTM, CDR2 ANQGSEA. V lost 4 bases to trimming and J lost 2 bases, with 15 bases between them. The CDR3 loop is CSVVGGTNPYEQYF. The CDR3 coding sequence is TGCAGCGTTGTTGGTGGGACAAACCCCTACGAGCAGTACTTC.

The J gene is TRBJ2-3, the V gene TRBV2, with no clear D. CDR3 length equals 13 residues. The V and J ends lost 6 bases and 4 bases respectively, with 11 bases between them. Germline V gene data show CDR1 as SNHLY and CDR2 as FYNNEI. The CDR3 loop is CASSDGSSDTQYF. For the CDR3, the DNA is TGTGCCAGCAGCGATGGAAGTTCAGATACGCAGTATTTT.

The chain combines TRBV7-9 with TRBJ2-2, with D unclear. Between the trimmed V and J ends, which lost 2 bases and 6 bases, there was a span of 13 bases. The CDR3 spans 15 residues. The V gene's germline CDR1 is SEHNR and CDR2 FQNEAQ (reference sequence). The CDR3 DNA reads TGTGCCAGCAGCTTAAGTACGTCGGTGGCCGGGGAGCTGTTTTTT. It codes for CASSLSTSVAGELFF.